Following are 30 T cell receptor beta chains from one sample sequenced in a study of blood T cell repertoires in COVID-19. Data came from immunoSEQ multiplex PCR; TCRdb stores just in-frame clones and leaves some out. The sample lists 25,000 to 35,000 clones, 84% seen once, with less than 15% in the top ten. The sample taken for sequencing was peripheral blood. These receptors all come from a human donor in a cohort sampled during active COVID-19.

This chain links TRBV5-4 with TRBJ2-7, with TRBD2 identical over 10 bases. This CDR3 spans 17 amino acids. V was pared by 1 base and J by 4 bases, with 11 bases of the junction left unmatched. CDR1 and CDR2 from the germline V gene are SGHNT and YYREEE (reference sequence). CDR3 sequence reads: CASSLKGEAGGRYEQYF. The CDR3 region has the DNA TGTGCCAGCAGCTTGAAAGGAGAAGCGGGGGGGCGGTACGAGCAGTACTTC.

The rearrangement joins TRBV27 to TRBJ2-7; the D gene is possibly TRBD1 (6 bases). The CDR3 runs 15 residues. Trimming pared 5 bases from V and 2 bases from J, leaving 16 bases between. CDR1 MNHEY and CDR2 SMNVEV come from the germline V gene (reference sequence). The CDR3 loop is CASSGQFASAYEQYF. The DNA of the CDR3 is TGTGCCAGCAGTGGACAGTTCGCCTCCGCCTACGAGCAGTACTTC.

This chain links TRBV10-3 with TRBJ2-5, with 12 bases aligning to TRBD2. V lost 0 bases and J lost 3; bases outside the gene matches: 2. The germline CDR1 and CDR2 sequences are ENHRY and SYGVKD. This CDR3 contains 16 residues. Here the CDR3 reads CAISESLAGGKETQYF. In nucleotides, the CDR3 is TGTGCCATCAGTGAGTCCCTAGCGGGGGGGAAAGAGACCCAGTACTTC.

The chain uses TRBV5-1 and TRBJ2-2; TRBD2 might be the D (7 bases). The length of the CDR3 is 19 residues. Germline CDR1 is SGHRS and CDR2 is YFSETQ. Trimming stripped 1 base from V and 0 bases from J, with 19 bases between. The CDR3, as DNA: TGCGCCAGCAGCTTGATAGAGGCCGGGGGGCCGTCGAACACCGGGGAGCTGTTTTTT. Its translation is CASSLIEAGGPSNTGELFF. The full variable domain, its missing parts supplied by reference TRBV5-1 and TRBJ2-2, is KAGVTQTPRYLIKTRGQQVTLSCSPISGHRSVSWYQQTPGQGLQFLFEYFSETQRNKGNFPGRFSGRQFSNSRSEMNVSTLELGDSALYLCASSLIEAGGPSNTGELFFGEGSRLTVL.

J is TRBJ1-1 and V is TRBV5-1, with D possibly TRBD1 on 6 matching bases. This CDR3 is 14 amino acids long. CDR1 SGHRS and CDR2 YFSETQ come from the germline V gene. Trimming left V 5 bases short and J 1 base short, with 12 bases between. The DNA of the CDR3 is TGCGCCAGCAGGTCGGGGGGGCAGAACACTGAAGCTTTCTTT. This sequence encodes CASRSGGQNTEAFF.

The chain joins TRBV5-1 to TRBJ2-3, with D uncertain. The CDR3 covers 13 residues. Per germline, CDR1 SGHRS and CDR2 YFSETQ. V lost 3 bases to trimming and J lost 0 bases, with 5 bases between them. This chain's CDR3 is CASSSPSTDTQYF. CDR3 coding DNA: TGCGCCAGCAGCTCCCCTAGCACAGATACGCAGTATTTT.

The CDR3 DNA reads as TGTGCCAGCAGTACTACTAGCGGGGGGGCCACGAAGACCCAGTACTTC. It translates to CASSTTSGGATKTQYF. The V gene is TRBV6-6, the J gene TRBJ2-5, with 13 bases fitting TRBD2. Germline V gene sequence: CDR1 MNHNY, CDR2 SVGAGI (reference sequence). This CDR3 is built from 16 residues. The ends lost 5 bases at V and 6 bases at J; junction bases unmatched: 9.

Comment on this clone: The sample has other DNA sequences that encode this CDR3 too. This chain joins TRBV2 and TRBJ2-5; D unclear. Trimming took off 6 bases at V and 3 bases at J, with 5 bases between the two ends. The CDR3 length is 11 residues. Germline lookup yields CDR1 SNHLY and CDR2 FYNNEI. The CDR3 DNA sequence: TGTGCCAGCAGCCCCGAAGAGACCCAGTACTTC. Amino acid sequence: CASSPEETQYF.

The CDR3 here is CASSKNSRWFF. The CDR3 nucleotides are TGTGCCAGCAGCAAAAACAGTCGTTGGTTCTTC. The rearrangement links TRBV3-1 (or the pseudogene TRBV3-2) to TRBJ2-1; D unresolved. The CDR3 totals 11 residues. Per germline, CDR1 LGHDT and CDR2 YNNKEL (reference sequence). Trimming removed 5 bases at V and 15 bases at J, with 14 bases between.

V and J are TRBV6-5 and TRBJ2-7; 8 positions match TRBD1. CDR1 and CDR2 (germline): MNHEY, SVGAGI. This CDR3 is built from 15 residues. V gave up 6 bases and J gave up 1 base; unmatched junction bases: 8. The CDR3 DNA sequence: TGTGCCAGCAGATTGCATGGGACAGGATCCTACGAGCAGTACTTC. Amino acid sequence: CASRLHGTGSYEQYF.

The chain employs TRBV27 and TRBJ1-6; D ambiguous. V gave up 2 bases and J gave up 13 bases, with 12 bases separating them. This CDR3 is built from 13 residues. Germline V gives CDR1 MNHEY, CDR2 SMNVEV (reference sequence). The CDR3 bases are TGTGCCAGCAGTTTAAGTCCCGTTAGTCCCCTCCACTTT. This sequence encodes CASSLSPVSPLHF.

The CDR3 DNA reads TGTGCCAGCAGCCGTCGGACAGGGCCGAACACTGAAGCTTTCTTT. It translates to CASSRRTGPNTEAFF. The genes are TRBV6-5 and TRBJ1-1; 8 bases are a match to TRBD1. The germline CDR1 and CDR2 sequences are MNHEY and SVGAGI. J gave up 1 base and V 6 bases, and 7 bases lay outside the gene matches. The CDR3 covers 15 residues.

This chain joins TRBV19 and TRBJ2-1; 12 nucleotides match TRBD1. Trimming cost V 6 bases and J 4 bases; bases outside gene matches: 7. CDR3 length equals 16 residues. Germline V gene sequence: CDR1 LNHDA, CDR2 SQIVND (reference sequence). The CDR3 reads CASSQGDRGRYNEQFF. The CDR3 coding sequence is TGTGCCAGTAGCCAAGGGGACAGGGGGCGTTACAATGAGCAGTTCTTC.

The CDR3 nucleotides are TGTGCCAGCAGCTTGGCCAAGGGGGCGACGGGGGAGACCCAGTACTTC. Its translation is CASSLAKGATGETQYF. The V call is TRBV5-8, the J call TRBJ2-5; TRBD1 matches at 7 bases. The CDR3 has 16 residues. In germline, CDR1 is SGHTS, CDR2 YDEGEE. The ends lost 0 bases at V and 5 bases at J; junction bases unmatched: 10.

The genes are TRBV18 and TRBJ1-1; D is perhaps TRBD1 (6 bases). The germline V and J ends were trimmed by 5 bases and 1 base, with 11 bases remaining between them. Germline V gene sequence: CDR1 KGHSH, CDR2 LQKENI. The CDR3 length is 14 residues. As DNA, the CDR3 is TGTGCCAGCTCAGGGGGGGCGCAGAACACTGAAGCTTTCTTT. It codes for CASSGGAQNTEAFF.

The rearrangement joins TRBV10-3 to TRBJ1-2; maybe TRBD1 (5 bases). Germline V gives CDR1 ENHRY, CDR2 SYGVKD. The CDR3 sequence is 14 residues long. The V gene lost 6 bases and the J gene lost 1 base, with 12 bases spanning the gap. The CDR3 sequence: CAIRGGRNNYGYTF. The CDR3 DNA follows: TGTGCCATCAGGGGGGGTCGGAATAACTATGGCTACACCTTC.

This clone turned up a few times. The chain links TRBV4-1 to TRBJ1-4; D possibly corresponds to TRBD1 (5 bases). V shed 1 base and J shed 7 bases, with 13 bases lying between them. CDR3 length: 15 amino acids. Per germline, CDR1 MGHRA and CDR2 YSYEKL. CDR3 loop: CASSQGAGGVEKLFF. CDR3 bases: TGCGCCAGCAGCCAAGGGGCGGGAGGGGTTGAAAAACTGTTTTTT.

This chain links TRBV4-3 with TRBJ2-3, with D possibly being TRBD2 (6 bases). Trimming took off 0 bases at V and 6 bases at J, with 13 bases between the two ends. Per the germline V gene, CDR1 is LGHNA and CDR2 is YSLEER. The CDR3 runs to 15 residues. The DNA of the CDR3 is TGCGCCAGCAGCCAAGATAGGTGGGGGGAGGATACGCAGTATTTT. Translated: CASSQDRWGEDTQYF.

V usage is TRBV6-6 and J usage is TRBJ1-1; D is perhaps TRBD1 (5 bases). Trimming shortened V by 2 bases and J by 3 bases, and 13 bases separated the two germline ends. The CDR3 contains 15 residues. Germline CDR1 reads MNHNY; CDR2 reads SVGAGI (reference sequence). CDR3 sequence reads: CASSYGGALDTEAFF. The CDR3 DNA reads TGTGCCAGCAGTTACGGAGGGGCGTTGGACACTGAAGCTTTCTTT.

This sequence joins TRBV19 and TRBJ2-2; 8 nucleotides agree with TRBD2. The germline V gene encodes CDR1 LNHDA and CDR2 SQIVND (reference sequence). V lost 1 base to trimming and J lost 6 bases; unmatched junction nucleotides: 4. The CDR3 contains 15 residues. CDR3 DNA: TGTGCCAGTAGTATAGGGACTAGCTCGTCCGGGGAGCTGTTTTTT. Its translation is CASSIGTSSSGELFF. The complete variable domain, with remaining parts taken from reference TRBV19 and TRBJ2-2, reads DGGITQSPKYLFRKEGQNVTLSCEQNLNHDAMYWYRQDPGQGLRLIYYSQIVNDFQKGDIAEGYSVSREKKESFPLTVTSAQKNPTAFYLCASSIGTSSSGELFFGEGSRLTVL.

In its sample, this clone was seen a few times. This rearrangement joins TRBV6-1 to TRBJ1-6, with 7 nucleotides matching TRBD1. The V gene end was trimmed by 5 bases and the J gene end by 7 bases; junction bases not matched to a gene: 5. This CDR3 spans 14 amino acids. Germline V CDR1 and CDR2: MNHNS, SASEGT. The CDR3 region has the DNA TGTGCCAGCAGTTCCGGGACAGTCAATTCACCCCTCCACTTT. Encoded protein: CASSSGTVNSPLHF.

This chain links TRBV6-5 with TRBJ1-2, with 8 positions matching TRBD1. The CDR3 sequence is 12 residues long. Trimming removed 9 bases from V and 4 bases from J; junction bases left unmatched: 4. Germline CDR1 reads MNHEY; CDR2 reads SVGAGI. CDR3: CASKTGGYGYTF. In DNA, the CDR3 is TGTGCCAGTAAAACAGGGGGCTATGGCTACACCTTC.

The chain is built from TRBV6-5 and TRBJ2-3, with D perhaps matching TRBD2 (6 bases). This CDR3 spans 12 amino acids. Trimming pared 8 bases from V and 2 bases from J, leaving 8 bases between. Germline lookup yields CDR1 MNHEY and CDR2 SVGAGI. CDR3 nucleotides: TGTGCCAGCGCGGGACCCACAGATACGCAGTATTTT. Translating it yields CASAGPTDTQYF.

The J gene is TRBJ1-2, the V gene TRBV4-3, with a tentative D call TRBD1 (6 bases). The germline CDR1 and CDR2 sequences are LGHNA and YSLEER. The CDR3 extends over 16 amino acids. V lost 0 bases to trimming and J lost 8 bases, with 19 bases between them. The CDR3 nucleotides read TGCGCCAGCAGCCAAGATAGGAACAGGGAATCGAGGGGCTACACCTTC. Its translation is CASSQDRNRESRGYTF.

CDR3 in amino acids: CASSQDGDRAQTQYF. Written as DNA, the CDR3 is TGCGCCAGCAGCCAAGATGGGGACAGGGCCCAGACCCAGTACTTC. The chain links TRBV4-3 to TRBJ2-5; 9 bases map to TRBD1. Losses at the gene ends were 0 bases for V and 6 bases for J; bases not matched to a gene: 5. CDR3 length: 15 residues. Germline-derived CDR1 and CDR2 are LGHNA and YSLEER.

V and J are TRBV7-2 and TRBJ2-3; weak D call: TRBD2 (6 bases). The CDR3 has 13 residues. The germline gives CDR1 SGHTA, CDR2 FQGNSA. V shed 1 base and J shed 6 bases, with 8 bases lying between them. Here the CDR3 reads CASSLDGGDTQYF. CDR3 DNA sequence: TGTGCCAGCAGCTTAGATGGAGGGGATACGCAGTATTTT.

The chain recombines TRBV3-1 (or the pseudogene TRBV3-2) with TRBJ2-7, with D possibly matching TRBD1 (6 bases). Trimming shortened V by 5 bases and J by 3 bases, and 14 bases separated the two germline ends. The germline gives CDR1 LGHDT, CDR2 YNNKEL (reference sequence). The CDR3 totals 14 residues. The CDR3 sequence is CASSKKPGHYEQYF. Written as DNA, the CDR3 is TGTGCCAGCAGCAAGAAGCCGGGACACTACGAGCAGTACTTC.

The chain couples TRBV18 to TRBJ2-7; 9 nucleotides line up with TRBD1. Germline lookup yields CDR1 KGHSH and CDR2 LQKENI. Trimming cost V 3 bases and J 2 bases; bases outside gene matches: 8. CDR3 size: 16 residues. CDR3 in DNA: TGTGCCAGCTCACCCTATCCGGGACAGGGAGCCTACGAGCAGTACTTC. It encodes CASSPYPGQGAYEQYF.

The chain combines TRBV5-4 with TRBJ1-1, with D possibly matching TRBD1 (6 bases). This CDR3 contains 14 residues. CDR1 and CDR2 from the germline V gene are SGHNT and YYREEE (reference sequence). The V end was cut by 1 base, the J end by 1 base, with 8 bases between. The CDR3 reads CASSLKTGNTEAFF. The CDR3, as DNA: TGTGCCAGCAGCTTGAAGACAGGGAACACTGAAGCTTTCTTT.

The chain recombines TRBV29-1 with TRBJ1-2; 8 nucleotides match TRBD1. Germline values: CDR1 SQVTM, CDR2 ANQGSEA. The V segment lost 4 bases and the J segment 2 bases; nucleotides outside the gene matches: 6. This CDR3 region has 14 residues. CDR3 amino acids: CSVGHRGINYGYTF. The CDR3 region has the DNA TGCAGCGTTGGGCACAGGGGGATAAACTATGGCTACACCTTC.